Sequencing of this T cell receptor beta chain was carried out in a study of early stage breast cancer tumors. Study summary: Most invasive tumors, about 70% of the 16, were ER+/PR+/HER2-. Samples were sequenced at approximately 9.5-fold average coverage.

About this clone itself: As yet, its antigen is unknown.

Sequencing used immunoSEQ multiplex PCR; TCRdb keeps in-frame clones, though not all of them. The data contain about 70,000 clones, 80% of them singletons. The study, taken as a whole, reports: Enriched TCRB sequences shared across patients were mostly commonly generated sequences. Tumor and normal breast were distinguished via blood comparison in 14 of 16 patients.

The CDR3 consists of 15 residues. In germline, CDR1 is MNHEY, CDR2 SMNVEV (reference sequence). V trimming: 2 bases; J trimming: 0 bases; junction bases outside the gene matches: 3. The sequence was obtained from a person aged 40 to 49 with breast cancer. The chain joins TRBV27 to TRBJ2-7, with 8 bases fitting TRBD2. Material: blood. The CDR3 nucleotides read TGTGCCAGCAGTTTAATAGCGGGGAGCTCCTACGAGCAGTACTTC. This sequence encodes CASSLIAGSSYEQYF.